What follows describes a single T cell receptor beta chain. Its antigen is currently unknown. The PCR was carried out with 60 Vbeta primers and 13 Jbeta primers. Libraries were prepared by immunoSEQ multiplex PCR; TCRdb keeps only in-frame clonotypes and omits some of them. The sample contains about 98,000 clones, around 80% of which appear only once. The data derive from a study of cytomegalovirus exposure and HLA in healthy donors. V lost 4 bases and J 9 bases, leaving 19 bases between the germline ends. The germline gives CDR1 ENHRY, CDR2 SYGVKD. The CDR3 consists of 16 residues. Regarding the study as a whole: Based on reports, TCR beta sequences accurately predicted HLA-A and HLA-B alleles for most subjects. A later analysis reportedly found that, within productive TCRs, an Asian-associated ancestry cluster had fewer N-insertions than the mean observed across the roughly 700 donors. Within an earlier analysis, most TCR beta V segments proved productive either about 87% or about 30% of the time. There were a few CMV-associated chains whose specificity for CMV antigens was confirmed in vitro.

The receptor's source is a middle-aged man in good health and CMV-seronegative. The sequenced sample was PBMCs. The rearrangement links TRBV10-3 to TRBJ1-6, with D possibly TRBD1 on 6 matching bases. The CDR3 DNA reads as TGTGCCATCAGTGTCTTGCAGGGGAAGTTAGGTTCACCCCTCCACTTT. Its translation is CAISVLQGKLGSPLHF.